These 5 T cell receptor beta chains were all obtained from the same sample, sequenced in a study of OX40 agonist ivuxolimab in advanced cancers. Sequencing used immunoSEQ multiplex PCR; TCRdb keeps in-frame clones, though not all of them. Among approximately 61,000 clones listed, nearly 90% were seen once. The sample in question was CD4+ or CD8+ T cells sorted from blood, obtained in a trial of the OX40 agonist ivuxolimab. These receptors were obtained from an adult with an advanced solid tumor such as melanoma, head and neck, liver or kidney cancer.

V and J are TRBV7-8 and TRBJ2-2, with D hard to call. Germline V gives CDR1 SGHVS, CDR2 FQNEAQ. V gave up 0 bases and J gave up 2 bases, with 13 bases separating them. CDR3 length equals 17 residues. The DNA of the CDR3 is TGTGCCAGCAGCTTAGCTATACACGGCCCAAACACCGGGGAGCTGTTTTTT. Translated: CASSLAIHGPNTGELFF.

This sequence joins TRBV4-1 and TRBJ1-1; TRBD1 matches at 11 bases. CDR1 is MGHRA and CDR2 is YSYEKL in the germline V gene. The V segment lost 4 bases and the J segment 8 bases; nucleotides outside the gene matches: 9. This CDR3 has 15 residues. CDR3 protein: CASSLSGTGGREAFF. The DNA of the CDR3 is TGCGCCAGCAGCCTCTCCGGGACAGGGGGTAGGGAAGCTTTCTTT.

The count of this clone is one. V gene TRBV29-1 combines with J gene TRBJ2-2, with 8 bases lining up with TRBD1. CDR3 length: 14 residues. V gave up 5 bases and J gave up 1 base; unmatched junction bases: 3. Germline V gene sequence: CDR1 SQVTM, CDR2 ANQGSEA. The CDR3 is CSVTGGRNTGELFF. In DNA form, the CDR3 reads TGCAGCGTTACAGGGGGAAGGAACACCGGGGAGCTGTTTTTT.

The J gene is TRBJ2-7, the V gene TRBV7-2; D perhaps matches TRBD1 (5 bases). Germline loops: CDR1 SGHTA, CDR2 FQGNSA. Trimming cost V 1 base and J 4 bases, with 11 bases left between them. The CDR3 runs to 14 residues. The CDR3 protein is CASSLDAGLYEQYF. The DNA for the CDR3 is TGTGCCAGCAGCTTAGATGCAGGGCTATACGAGCAGTACTTC.

The chain couples TRBV9 to TRBJ2-5, with TRBD2 identical over 15 bases. CDR3 length equals 16 residues. The trim removed 3 bases at V and 1 base at J, leaving 1 base unmatched. CDR1 SGDLS and CDR2 YYNGEE come from the germline V gene. The CDR3 spells CASSEGLAGGQETQYF. Here the CDR3 DNA reads TGTGCCAGCAGCGAGGGACTAGCGGGGGGCCAAGAGACCCAGTACTTC.